This T cell receptor (beta chain) was documented in a study of blood T cell repertoires in COVID-19. Only in-frame clones appear in the TCRdb table, and some are missing; sequencing was by immunoSEQ multiplex PCR. The data contain more than 250,000 clones, 85% to 90% of them singletons. The germline CDR1 and CDR2 sequences are MNHEY and SVGAGI. J lost 8 bases, V lost 0 bases, and 10 bases had no gene match. The CDR3 runs 16 residues. This TCR was recovered from a woman aged 45-65 years with COVID-19, enrolled during active disease. The chain couples TRBV6-5 to TRBJ2-1; 7 nucleotides align to TRBD2. The sequencing input was peripheral blood. In DNA form, the CDR3 reads TGTGCCAGCAGTTACTCGGCGGGGAGGGCCCGCGATGAGCAGTTCTTC. This translates into CASSYSAGRARDEQFF.